These 3 T cell receptor beta chains came from one sample sequenced in a study of cytomegalovirus exposure and HLA in healthy donors. The primer mix had 60 Vbeta and 13 Jbeta primers. Libraries were prepared by immunoSEQ multiplex PCR; TCRdb keeps only in-frame clonotypes and omits some of them. Recorded here are some 70,000 clones; the top ten clones represent around 7.2%. Sample: PBMCs. The source is a female donor in good health and CMV-seropositive.

The gene calls are TRBV30 and TRBJ2-1; TRBD2 might be the D (6 bases). This CDR3 contains 16 residues. V lost 2 bases to trimming and J lost 6 bases, with 20 bases between them. CDR1 and CDR2 from the germline V gene are GTSNPN and SVGIG (reference sequence). DNA of the CDR3: TGTGCCTGGAGTCGACCGGGACTTTTAACTCTCAATGAGCAGTTCTTC. As protein: CAWSRPGLLTLNEQFF.

The chain joins TRBV9 to TRBJ2-2; D is perhaps TRBD2 (5 bases). Trimming removed 0 bases from V and 5 bases from J, with 17 bases in between. This CDR3 contains 17 residues. Germline V lookup: CDR1 SGDLS, CDR2 YYNGEE. The CDR3 reads CASSVEGSSGGTGELFF. CDR3 DNA sequence: TGTGCCAGCAGCGTAGAAGGTTCAAGCGGAGGTACCGGGGAGCTGTTTTTT.

The chain joins TRBV27 to TRBJ1-1, with unresolved D. This CDR3 has 14 amino acids. V was trimmed by 3 bases and J by 1 base, leaving 9 bases between them. From germline, CDR1 is MNHEY and CDR2 SMNVEV (reference sequence). In nucleotides, the CDR3 is TGTGCCAGCAGTTTGTCTTTCAGGAACACTGAAGCTTTCTTT. This gives the protein CASSLSFRNTEAFF.